The subject of this entry is one TCR beta chain. In germline, CDR1 is MNHNS, CDR2 SASEGT. Trimming cost V 5 bases and J 3 bases, with 14 bases left between them. CDR3 length: 14 amino acids. The data were obtained in a study of T cells in Graves' hyperthyroidism and ophthalmopathy. Amplified TCR beta CDR3 regions derived from RNA transcripts. HTBI primers were used for first-round RT-PCR of the TCR CDR3. TCRdb reanalysed the multiplex PCR reads using MiXCR and keeps one entry per CDR3 protein. The sample carries under 700,000 distinct CDR3 sequences, 46% recorded once. The specimen sequenced was peripheral blood or thyroid tissue (not recorded which). The TCR was taken from a woman aged 18 to 35 with Graves' hyperthyroidism. V usage is TRBV6-1 and J usage is TRBJ2-7; maybe TRBD2 (5 bases). The CDR3 sequence: CASSREGANYEQYF. CDR3 sequence (DNA): TGTGCCAGCAGTAGAGAGGGAGCTAACTACGAGCAGTACTTC.